Following are 16 T cell receptor beta chains from one sample sequenced in a study of technical replicates of blood from a handful of donors. Clones were read by immunoSEQ multiplex PCR, and TCRdb kept only the in-frame ones, dropping some. The table has about 79,000 clones, roughly 94% seen once. Sample: T cells isolated from PBMCs. These receptors were collected from a human donor in good health.

The chain joins TRBV7-9 to TRBJ2-2; perhaps TRBD1 as D (6 bases). The V and J ends lost 6 bases and 6 bases respectively, with 14 bases between them. There are 14 residues in the CDR3. Germline V gives CDR1 SEHNR, CDR2 FQNEAQ (reference sequence). The chain's CDR3 is CASRKRQGPGELFF. The CDR3 region has the DNA TGTGCCAGCAGGAAGCGGCAGGGGCCCGGGGAGCTGTTTTTT.

The rearrangement joins TRBV7-9 to TRBJ2-7; the D gene is possibly TRBD1 (5 bases). Trimming cost V 4 bases and J 3 bases, with 13 bases left between them. Germline CDR1 is SEHNR and CDR2 is FQNEAQ (reference sequence). The CDR3 is 14 residues long. The CDR3 reads CASSSGQGSYEQYF. Written as DNA, the CDR3 is TGTGCCAGCAGCTCAGGGCAGGGAAGCTACGAGCAGTACTTC.

The rearrangement links TRBV7-2 to TRBJ2-3; D gene uncertain. V was clipped by 8 bases and J by 4 bases, with 16 bases between them. Germline V gene lookup returns CDR1 SGHTA and CDR2 FQGNSA. This CDR3 spans 14 amino acids. CDR3: CASSPKTISDTQYF. The CDR3 region has the DNA TGTGCCAGCTCCCCAAAAACTATTTCAGATACGCAGTATTTT.

The rearrangement links TRBV4-1 to TRBJ2-7, with no clear D. Germline V gene lookup returns CDR1 MGHRA and CDR2 YSYEKL. Trimming shortened V by 3 bases and J by 3 bases, and 15 bases separated the two germline ends. The CDR3 sequence is 15 residues long. In DNA form, the CDR3 reads TGCGCCAGCAGCCAGACGGGTGGGTTAAACTACGAGCAGTACTTC. Its translation: CASSQTGGLNYEQYF.

This chain links TRBV7-9 with TRBJ1-2; 9 bases map to TRBD1. The V gene end was trimmed by 6 bases and the J gene end by 4 bases; junction bases not matched to a gene: 3. The CDR3 has 13 amino acids. Germline CDR1 and CDR2: SEHNR and FQNEAQ (reference sequence). This CDR3 is CASRGTGPYGYTF. The CDR3 region has the DNA TGTGCCAGCAGGGGGACAGGGCCCTATGGCTACACCTTC.

The chain carries TRBV6-1 and TRBJ1-2; 7 bases align to TRBD1. V trimming: 6 bases; J trimming: 2 bases; junction bases outside the gene matches: 3. CDR3 length equals 13 residues. From germline, CDR1 is MNHNS and CDR2 SASEGT. CDR3 residues: CASRTTGNYGYTF. Here the CDR3 DNA reads TGTGCCAGCAGGACGACAGGGAACTATGGCTACACCTTC.

This chain links TRBV11-3 with TRBJ2-3; D unresolved. The V gene's germline CDR1 is SGHNT and CDR2 YENEEA. The CDR3 is made up of 12 amino acids. V dropped 4 bases and J dropped 8 bases, with 10 bases sitting between them. Here the CDR3 DNA reads TGTGCCAGCAGCTCCGTCCGAGGTACGCAGTATTTT. It is translated as CASSSVRGTQYF.

V usage is TRBV5-1 and J usage is TRBJ1-2, with 9 bases lining up with TRBD1. Germline CDR1 and CDR2: SGHRS and YFSETQ. Trimming removed 3 bases from V and 8 bases from J; junction bases left unmatched: 5. The CDR3 spans 13 residues. The CDR3 is CASSSGTGRGYTF. DNA of the CDR3: TGCGCCAGCAGCTCGGGGACAGGGCGCGGCTACACCTTC.

This sequence joins TRBV5-5 and TRBJ2-5; 9 nucleotides line up with TRBD2. Germline V gene data show CDR1 as SGHKS and CDR2 as YYEKEE (reference sequence). Trimming removed 0 bases from V and 4 bases from J; junction bases left unmatched: 10. This CDR3 comprises 17 residues. As DNA, the CDR3 is TGTGCCAGCAGCTTGGTGGCGGGGGGGCGAGTCATAGAGACCCAGTACTTC. It codes for CASSLVAGGRVIETQYF.

V and J are TRBV5-1 and TRBJ1-2; D is unclear. Germline loops: CDR1 SGHRS, CDR2 YFSETQ. This CDR3 is built from 13 residues. Between the trimmed V and J ends, which lost 4 bases and 8 bases, there was a span of 15 bases. For the CDR3, the DNA is TGCGCCAGCAGCCCGGACTCTACGGGGGGCTACACCTTC. Its protein is CASSPDSTGGYTF.

The V and J genes are TRBV5-1 and TRBJ2-5, with 8 bases lining up with TRBD2. The length of the CDR3 is 16 residues. From germline, CDR1 is SGHRS and CDR2 YFSETQ. V was clipped by 4 bases and J by 2 bases; unmatched bases: 10. The CDR3 protein is CASSMGSGTPQETQYF. CDR3 nucleotides: TGCGCCAGCAGCATGGGTAGCGGGACCCCACAAGAGACCCAGTACTTC.

The chain carries TRBV7-9 and TRBJ2-7; a weak D match, TRBD1 (5 bases). The ends were cut back, 3 bases at V and 2 bases at J, with 11 bases in the middle. CDR3 length equals 14 residues. CDR1 is SEHNR, CDR2 FQNEAQ, per germline (reference sequence). The CDR3 DNA reads TGTGCCAGCAGCTTGGACATGGAACCCTACGAGCAGTACTTC. Protein sequence: CASSLDMEPYEQYF.

V gene TRBV7-9 combines with J gene TRBJ2-1; 8 positions agree with TRBD2. Germline loops: CDR1 SEHNR, CDR2 FQNEAQ (reference sequence). This CDR3 is 15 amino acids long. The junction had 3 bases not matched to a gene; V was cut back by 3 bases and J by 2 bases. The chain's CDR3 is CASSLGGLAYNEQFF. The CDR3 DNA follows: TGTGCCAGCAGCTTGGGGGGACTAGCCTACAATGAGCAGTTCTTC.

The CDR3 bases are TGTGCCAGCAGCTTAGGCGGCCGGATCGGGGAGCTGTTTTTT. Translation: CASSLGGRIGELFF. This sequence joins TRBV7-2 and TRBJ2-2; D gene unclear. Between the trimmed V and J ends, which lost 1 base and 7 bases, there was a span of 10 bases. The CDR3 is 14 residues long. From germline, CDR1 is SGHTA and CDR2 FQGNSA.

The chain is built from TRBV30 and TRBJ2-5; D possibly corresponds to TRBD1 (5 bases). The germline gives CDR1 GTSNPN, CDR2 SVGIG (reference sequence). The germline V and J ends were trimmed by 3 bases and 2 bases, with 13 bases remaining between them. This CDR3 has 14 residues. The CDR3 bases are TGTGCCTGGAGCGCAAATAGACAGCAAGAGACCCAGTACTTC. Protein: CAWSANRQQETQYF.

The gene calls are TRBV4-1 and TRBJ2-1; 9 nucleotides align to TRBD2. The V gene end was trimmed by 5 bases and the J gene end by 6 bases; junction bases not matched to a gene: 8. The CDR3 totals 15 residues. Germline-derived CDR1 and CDR2 are MGHRA and YSYEKL. The CDR3 loop reads CASSGAGGLTNEQFF. The CDR3, as DNA: TGCGCCAGCAGCGGAGCGGGGGGCCTTACCAATGAGCAGTTCTTC.